The 23 T cell receptor beta chains below come from one sample, sequenced in a study of T cells after yellow fever vaccination. TCRdb reprocessed the 5' RACE reads via MiXCR and lists one record per CDR3 protein. The table has under 300,000 distinct CDR3 sequences, 6% to 7.5% seen once; the top ten hold roughly 0.9%. Sample: CD4+ T cells sorted from PBMCs, taken 15 days after the yellow fever booster vaccination. These TCRs come from a young man who received the YFV17D yellow fever vaccine.

The chain employs TRBV5-1 and TRBJ2-3; 8 positions agree with TRBD2. The CDR3 is made up of 16 amino acids. J lost 0 bases, V lost 1 base, and 4 bases had no gene match. Germline CDR1 SGHRS, CDR2 YFSETQ. CDR3 coding DNA: TGCGCCAGCAGCTTGTCCGGGGGGGGGAGCACAGATACGCAGTATTTT. Translating gives CASSLSGGGSTDTQYF.

This clonotype came up a few times. Here the CDR3 reads CATRGANLLNTEAFF. DNA of the CDR3: TGTGCCACCAGAGGCGCTAACCTTTTGAACACTGAAGCTTTCTTT. This sequence joins TRBV15 and TRBJ1-1, with no clear D. Germline assignment: CDR1 LNHNV and CDR2 YYDKDF (reference sequence). The V end was cut by 6 bases, the J end by 0 bases, with 14 bases between. This CDR3 contains 15 residues.

This clonotype was counted only a few times. The chain links TRBV12-3 or TRBV12-4 to TRBJ1-6; D might be TRBD1 (5 bases). CDR3 length equals 15 residues. V was shortened by 5 bases and J by 10 bases, with 18 bases between the two germline ends. The CDR3 spells CASSLDSGNWSPLHF. Here the CDR3 DNA reads TGTGCCAGCAGTCTAGACAGTGGGAATTGGTCACCCCTCCACTTT.

In this sample, this clonotype turned up many times. The chain is built from TRBV5-1 and TRBJ2-7; 8 nucleotides line up with TRBD1. In germline, CDR1 is SGHRS, CDR2 YFSETQ. Germline trimming cut 3 bases from V and 2 bases from J; bases unmatched to any gene: 7. The CDR3 extends over 15 amino acids. The CDR3, as DNA: TGCGCCAGCAGCTCAGGGACAGGAAGGGCCTACGAGCAGTACTTC. Amino acids: CASSSGTGRAYEQYF. Based on the CDR3 plus reference TRBV5-1 and TRBJ2-7, the full variable domain is KAGVTQTPRYLIKTRGQQVTLSCSPISGHRSVSWYQQTPGQGLQFLFEYFSETQRNKGNFPGRFSGRQFSNSRSEMNVSTLELGDSALYLCASSSGTGRAYEQYFGPGTRLTVT.

This clonotype was detected only a few times. The chain uses TRBV15 and TRBJ2-1; D remains unclear. This CDR3 comprises 15 residues. V was cut by 5 bases and J by 0 bases, with 11 bases left in between. Per the germline V gene, CDR1 is LNHNV and CDR2 is YYDKDF (reference sequence). CDR3 residues: CATSFIGLSYNEQFF. CDR3 DNA: TGTGCCACCAGCTTTATTGGTCTCTCCTACAATGAGCAGTTCTTC. The entire variable domain, with the rest obtained from reference TRBV15 and TRBJ2-1, is as follows: DAMVIQNPRYQVTQFGKPVTLSCSQTLNHNVMYWYQQKSSQAPKLLFHYYDKDFNNEADTPDNFQSRRPNTSFCFLDIRSPGLGDTAMYLCATSFIGLSYNEQFFGPGTRLTVL.

This chain uses TRBV13 with TRBJ2-1; 11 bases match TRBD1. Germline V gene data show CDR1 as PRHDT and CDR2 as FYEKMQ (reference sequence). The CDR3 extends over 18 amino acids. After removal of 11 bases from V and 1 base from J, the junction contained 16 bases not matched to a gene. DNA of the CDR3: TGTGCCTTCAGCGGGGGGACAGGGGGAGAAGTTTCCTACAATGAGCAGTTCTTC. Its translation is CAFSGGTGGEVSYNEQFF.

This chain connects TRBV19 to TRBJ2-6; a weak D match, TRBD2 (5 bases). Trimming removed 6 bases at V and 8 bases at J, with 11 bases between. Germline CDR1 LNHDA, CDR2 SQIVND (reference sequence). The CDR3 totals 13 residues. The CDR3 nucleotides are TGTGCCAGTAGAGTGGGAGCGCCCAACGTCCTGACTTTC. Encoded protein: CASRVGAPNVLTF.

This clonotype was recorded at least ten times. The chain uses TRBV29-1 and TRBJ2-1, with D perhaps TRBD1 (6 bases). The germline V gene has CDR1 SQVTM and CDR2 ANQGSEA. There are 11 residues in the CDR3. V gave up 7 bases and J gave up 6 bases, with 10 bases separating them. CDR3 in DNA: TGCAGCGCTGGACAGAGCAATGAGCAGTTCTTC. Amino acid sequence: CSAGQSNEQFF.

This clonotype was seen a few times. The rearrangement links TRBV20-1 to TRBJ2-3; D remains unclear. The germline V gene encodes CDR1 DFQATT and CDR2 SNEGSKA (reference sequence). V lost 3 bases, J lost 6 bases, and 10 bases lay in between. CDR3 length: 12 residues. The CDR3 bases are TGCAGTGCTAGTGGGATCGAGGATACGCAGTATTTT. This gives the protein CSASGIEDTQYF.

In its sample, this clonotype was seen many times. The rearrangement uses TRBV5-1 and TRBJ2-1; TRBD2 matches 7 bases. Germline V lookup: CDR1 SGHRS, CDR2 YFSETQ. The CDR3 spans 15 residues. Unmatched junction bases numbered 5, after V lost 0 bases and J lost 5 bases. CDR3 amino acids: CASSLDLSGNNEQFF. The CDR3 DNA is TGCGCCAGCAGCTTGGATCTGAGCGGGAACAATGAGCAGTTCTTC.

This clonotype was detected a few times. This rearrangement joins TRBV18 to TRBJ2-7; tentatively, D is TRBD1 (6 bases). V was pared by 5 bases and J by 2 bases, with 13 bases between. The CDR3 loop spans 14 amino acids. The germline V gene encodes CDR1 KGHSH and CDR2 LQKENI. For the CDR3, the DNA is TGTGCCAGCTCAACGACCGGGACAACCTACGAGCAGTACTTC. Translated: CASSTTGTTYEQYF.

This clonotype was observed a few times. The V call is TRBV7-2, the J call TRBJ2-7; no reliable D call. Between the trimmed V and J ends, which lost 0 bases and 12 bases, there was a span of 12 bases. Germline-derived CDR1 and CDR2 are SGHTA and FQGNSA. The CDR3 runs to 12 residues. In DNA, the CDR3 is TGTGCCAGCAGCTTAGCGACTGAGAGCTGGTACTTC. This codes for CASSLATESWYF.

This clonotype was seen only a few times. The chain couples TRBV20-1 to TRBJ2-3; 11 bases line up with TRBD2. V was pared by 0 bases and J by 1 base, with 12 bases of the junction left unmatched. CDR1 DFQATT and CDR2 SNEGSKA come from the germline V gene (reference sequence). The CDR3 totals 19 residues. CDR3 bases: TGCAGTGCTAGAGATCTCCCTAGCGGGAGGTCCCGTGGCACAGATACGCAGTATTTT. Protein sequence: CSARDLPSGRSRGTDTQYF.

This clonotype has ten or more counts. The chain recombines TRBV7-9 with TRBJ2-5, with 8 nucleotides matching TRBD1. V shed 2 bases and J 5 bases; nucleotides not matched to a gene: 7. Germline CDR1 and CDR2: SEHNR and FQNEAQ (reference sequence). This CDR3 region has 15 residues. The CDR3 DNA reads TGTGCCAGCAGCTTATCAAGACAGGGGAAGGAGACCCAGTACTTC. Its protein is CASSLSRQGKETQYF.

There are many counts of this clonotype. The chain is built from TRBV9 and TRBJ2-1, with 12 bases lining up with TRBD2. V gave up 3 bases and J gave up 7 bases; unmatched junction bases: 5. Germline V gene sequence: CDR1 SGDLS, CDR2 YYNGEE. The CDR3 extends over 15 amino acids. This chain's CDR3 is CASSGGGLAGNEQFF. The CDR3 DNA reads TGTGCCAGCAGCGGGGGGGGACTAGCGGGTAATGAGCAGTTCTTC. Full variable domain (missing parts from reference TRBV9 and TRBJ2-1): DSGVTQTPKHLITATGQRVTLRCSPRSGDLSVYWYQQSLDQGLQFLIQYYNGEERAKGNILERFSAQQFPDLHSELNLSSLELGDSALYFCASSGGGLAGNEQFFGPGTRLTVL.

This clonotype occurred many times. This chain links TRBV7-9 with TRBJ2-7; 7 bases map to TRBD2. The CDR3 covers 14 residues. CDR1 SEHNR and CDR2 FQNEAQ come from the germline V gene (reference sequence). The trim removed 3 bases at V and 3 bases at J, leaving 5 bases unmatched. The CDR3 protein is CASSLAGAGYEQYF. CDR3 nucleotide sequence: TGTGCCAGCAGCTTGGCGGGAGCCGGCTACGAGCAGTACTTC.

The chain combines TRBV7-2 with TRBJ1-4; D might be TRBD1 (6 bases). Trimming shortened V by 5 bases and J by 6 bases, and 7 bases separated the two germline ends. The CDR3 consists of 12 residues. CDR1 SGHTA and CDR2 FQGNSA come from the germline V gene. The CDR3 nucleotides are TGTGCCAGCAGCGCAGGGGATGAAAAACTGTTTTTT. Translation: CASSAGDEKLFF.

The chain employs TRBV5-1 and TRBJ1-2, with TRBD1 identical over 8 bases. This CDR3 is built from 15 residues. V lost 3 bases and J lost 7; bases outside the gene matches: 11. The germline V gene has CDR1 SGHRS and CDR2 YFSETQ. This CDR3 is CASSSDREVYGGYTF. CDR3 sequence (DNA): TGCGCCAGCAGCTCGGACAGGGAGGTTTACGGTGGCTACACCTTC. Supplemented by reference TRBV5-1 and TRBJ1-2, the full variable domain reads KAGVTQTPRYLIKTRGQQVTLSCSPISGHRSVSWYQQTPGQGLQFLFEYFSETQRNKGNFPGRFSGRQFSNSRSEMNVSTLELGDSALYLCASSSDREVYGGYTFGSGTRLTVV.

This rearrangement joins TRBV11-2 to TRBJ2-1; TRBD2 aligns across 15 bases. V was clipped by 4 bases and J by 4 bases; unmatched bases: 8. Germline V lookup: CDR1 SGHAT, CDR2 FQNNGV. This CDR3 is built from 18 residues. The CDR3 sequence: CASSSPGLAGGGYNEQFF. In nucleotides, the CDR3 is TGTGCCAGCAGCTCACCGGGACTAGCGGGAGGTGGTTACAATGAGCAGTTCTTC.

This clonotype has a handful of counts. The rearrangement links TRBV20-1 to TRBJ2-3, with D maybe TRBD2 (5 bases). V shed 3 bases and J shed 0 bases, with 10 bases lying between them. The CDR3 extends over 14 amino acids. CDR1 is DFQATT, CDR2 SNEGSKA, per germline (reference sequence). The CDR3 loop is CSARPEGSTDTQYF. In nucleotides, the CDR3 is TGCAGTGCTAGGCCAGAGGGAAGCACAGATACGCAGTATTTT.

This clonotype showed up many times. This chain uses TRBV29-1 with TRBJ2-1, with D hard to call. This CDR3 region has 12 residues. The V end was cut by 5 bases, the J end by 0 bases, with 5 bases between. Germline V gives CDR1 SQVTM, CDR2 ANQGSEA. CDR3 amino acids: CSVTSSYNEQFF. The CDR3 DNA follows: TGCAGCGTTACGAGCTCCTACAATGAGCAGTTCTTC.

Regarding this clonotype: The junction departs from germline at one end; a sequencing error may be responsible. The chain combines TRBV12-3 or TRBV12-4 with TRBJ1-5; a weak D match, TRBD1 (5 bases). This CDR3 has 15 amino acids. This CDR3 reads CASRNDRSSKQPQHF. CDR3 DNA sequence: TGTGCCAGCAGAAATGACAGATCTAGCAAACAGCCCCAGCATTTT.

The rearrangement joins TRBV7-8 to TRBJ2-2; D not resolved. This CDR3 comprises 19 residues. From germline, CDR1 is SGHVS and CDR2 FQNEAQ. V lost 0 bases to trimming and J lost 7 bases, with 24 bases between them. The CDR3 nucleotides are TGTGCCAGCAGCTTAGCGCTGGTCTCCGAGACTCACCCTAACGGGGAGCTGTTTTTT. Amino acid sequence: CASSLALVSETHPNGELFF.